This TCR beta chain comes out of a study of blood T cell repertoires in COVID-19. The method was immunoSEQ multiplex PCR; TCRdb's version includes in-frame clones alone and lacks a portion of them. The data show about 81,000 clones, roughly nine tenths seen once. J was trimmed by 3 bases and V by 4 bases; bases with no gene match: 4. CDR1 is MGHDK, CDR2 SYGVNS, per germline. This CDR3 region has 15 residues. Sequenced sample: peripheral blood. The TCR sequence derives from a woman aged 50 to 65 in a cohort sampled during active COVID-19. The chain couples TRBV25-1 to TRBJ2-5; 11 bases fit TRBD2. The CDR3 nucleotides read TGTGCCAGCAGTGCGGCTAGCGGGAGGAAAGAGACCCAGTACTTC. Translation gives CASSAASGRKETQYF.